This T cell receptor (beta chain) derives from a study of cytomegalovirus exposure and HLA in healthy donors. Study conclusions and caveats: According to the study, 160 or so TCR beta chains were cytomegalovirus-associated.

The PCR used 60 Vbeta and 13 Jbeta primers. Generated by immunoSEQ multiplex PCR, the TCRdb table keeps only in-frame clones and is missing some. The table includes some 170,000 clones, about four fifths detected once. With respect to this clone: Its target is not known.

The V gene lost 0 bases and the J gene lost 8 bases, with 7 bases spanning the gap. CDR1 MDHEN and CDR2 SYDVKM come from the germline V gene. The CDR3 covers 12 residues. The rearrangement links TRBV28 to TRBJ1-2; D not certain. This sequence originates from a woman between 50 and 59 years old in good health and CMV-seronegative. The sample consisted of PBMCs. The CDR3 region is CASSLWAGGYTF. The DNA of the CDR3 is TGTGCCAGCAGTTTATGGGCAGGAGGCTACACCTTC.